The entry that follows covers one T cell receptor (beta chain) sequence. The sample comes from a study of blood T cells in healthy people across ages. A second PCR of 7 to 11 cycles used a sample-barcoded 5' primer and a J-beta primer mix. Each CDR3 protein is one row after TCRdb ran MiXCR on the 5' RACE reads. This table has some 940,000 distinct CDR3 sequences, approximately 32% appearing once. J was trimmed by 0 bases and V by 5 bases; bases with no gene match: 10. The CDR3 spans 19 residues. The same sample was also studied in work on T cells of mothers and their children.

Sequencing input: blood. The receptor comes from a middle-aged woman in good health. J is TRBJ2-6 and V is TRBV12-3 or TRBV12-4, with 10 bases matching TRBD2. CDR3 in amino acids: CASSPWTSGFFSGANVLTF. CDR3 sequence (DNA): TGTGCCAGCAGTCCTTGGACTAGCGGATTCTTCTCTGGGGCCAACGTCCTGACTTTC.